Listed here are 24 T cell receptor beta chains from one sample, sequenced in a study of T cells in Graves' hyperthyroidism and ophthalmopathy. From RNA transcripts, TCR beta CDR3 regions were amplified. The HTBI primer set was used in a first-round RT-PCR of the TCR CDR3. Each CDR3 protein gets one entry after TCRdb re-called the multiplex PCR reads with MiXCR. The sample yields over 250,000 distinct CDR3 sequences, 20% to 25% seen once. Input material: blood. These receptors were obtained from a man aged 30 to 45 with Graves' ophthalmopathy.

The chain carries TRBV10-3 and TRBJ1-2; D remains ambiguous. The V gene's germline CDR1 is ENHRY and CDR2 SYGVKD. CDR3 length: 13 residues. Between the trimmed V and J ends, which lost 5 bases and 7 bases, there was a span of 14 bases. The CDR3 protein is CAISFGHGSGYTF. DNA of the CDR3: TGTGCCATCAGTTTTGGGCATGGGAGTGGCTACACCTTC.

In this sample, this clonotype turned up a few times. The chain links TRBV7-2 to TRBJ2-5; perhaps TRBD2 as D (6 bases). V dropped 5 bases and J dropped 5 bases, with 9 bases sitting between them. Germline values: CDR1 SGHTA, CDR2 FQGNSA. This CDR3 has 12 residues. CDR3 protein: CASSIGSETQYF. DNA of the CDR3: TGTGCCAGCAGCATCGGGAGCGAGACCCAGTACTTC.

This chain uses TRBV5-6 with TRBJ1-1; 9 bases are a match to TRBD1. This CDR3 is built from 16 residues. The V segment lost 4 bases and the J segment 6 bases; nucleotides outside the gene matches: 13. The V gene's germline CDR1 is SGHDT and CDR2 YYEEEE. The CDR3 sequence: CASSESTGGLISEAFF. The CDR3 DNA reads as TGTGCCAGCAGCGAGAGTACAGGGGGCTTAATATCTGAAGCTTTCTTT.

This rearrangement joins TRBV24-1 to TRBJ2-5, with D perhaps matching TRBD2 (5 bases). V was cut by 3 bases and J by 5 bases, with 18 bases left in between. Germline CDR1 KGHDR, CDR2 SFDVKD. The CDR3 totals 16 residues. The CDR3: CATSDPRTQTRETQYF. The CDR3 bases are TGTGCCACCAGTGATCCCCGGACTCAAACTAGGGAGACCCAGTACTTC.

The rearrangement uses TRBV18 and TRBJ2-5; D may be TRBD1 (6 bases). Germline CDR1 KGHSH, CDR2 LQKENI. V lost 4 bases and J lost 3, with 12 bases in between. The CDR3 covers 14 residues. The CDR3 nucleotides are TGTGCCAGCTCACGCGGACAGATGAAAGAGACCCAGTACTTC. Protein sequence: CASSRGQMKETQYF.

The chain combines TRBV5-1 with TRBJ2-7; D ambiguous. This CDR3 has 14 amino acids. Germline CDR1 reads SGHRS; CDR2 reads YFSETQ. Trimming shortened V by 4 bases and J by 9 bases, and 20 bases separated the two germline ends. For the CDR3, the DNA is TGCGCCAGCAGCCCAAGGTTACCCCCCGATACGCAGTACTTC. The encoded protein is CASSPRLPPDTQYF.

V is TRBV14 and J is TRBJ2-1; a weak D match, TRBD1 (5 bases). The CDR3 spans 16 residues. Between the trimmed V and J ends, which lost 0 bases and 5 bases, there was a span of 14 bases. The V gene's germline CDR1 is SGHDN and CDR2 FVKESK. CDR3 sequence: CASSQDVQQVNNEQFF. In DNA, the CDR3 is TGTGCCAGCAGCCAAGATGTCCAACAGGTGAACAATGAGCAGTTCTTC. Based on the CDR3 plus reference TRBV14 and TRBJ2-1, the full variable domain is EAGVTQFPSHSVIEKGQTVTLRCDPISGHDNLYWYRRVMGKEIKFLLHFVKESKQDESGMPNNRFLAERTGGTYSTLKVQPAELEDSGVYFCASSQDVQQVNNEQFFGPGTRLTVL.

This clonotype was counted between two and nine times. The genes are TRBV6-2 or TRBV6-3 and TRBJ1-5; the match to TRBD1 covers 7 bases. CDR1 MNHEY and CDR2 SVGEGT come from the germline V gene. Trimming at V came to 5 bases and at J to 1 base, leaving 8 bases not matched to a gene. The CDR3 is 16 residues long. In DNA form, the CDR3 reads TGTGCCAGCAGTGCCCACGCACAGGGGAGCAATCAGCCCCAGCATTTT. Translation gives CASSAHAQGSNQPQHF.

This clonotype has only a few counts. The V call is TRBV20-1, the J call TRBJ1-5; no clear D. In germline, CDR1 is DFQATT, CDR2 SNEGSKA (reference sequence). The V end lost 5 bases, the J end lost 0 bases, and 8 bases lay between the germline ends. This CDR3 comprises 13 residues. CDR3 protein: CSAGGDSNQPQHF. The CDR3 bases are TGCAGTGCTGGTGGTGATAGCAATCAGCCCCAGCATTTT.

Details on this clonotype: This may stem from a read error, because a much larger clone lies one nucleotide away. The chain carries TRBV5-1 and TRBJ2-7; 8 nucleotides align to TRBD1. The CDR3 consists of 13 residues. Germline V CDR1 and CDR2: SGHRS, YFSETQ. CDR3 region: CASSVGQGDEQCF. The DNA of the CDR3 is TGCGCCAGCAGCGTCGGACAGGGTGACGAGCAGTGCTTC. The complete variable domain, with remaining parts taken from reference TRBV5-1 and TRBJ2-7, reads KAGVTQTPRYLIKTRGQQVTLSCSPISGHRSVSWYQQTPGQGLQFLFEYFSETQRNKGNFPGRFSGRQFSNSRSEMNVSTLELGDSALYLCASSVGQGDEQCFGPGTRLTVT.

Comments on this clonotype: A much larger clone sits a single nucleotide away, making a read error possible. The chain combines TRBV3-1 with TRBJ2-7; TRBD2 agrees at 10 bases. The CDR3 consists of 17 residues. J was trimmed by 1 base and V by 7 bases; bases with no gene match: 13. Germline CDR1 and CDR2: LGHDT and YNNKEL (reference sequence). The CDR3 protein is CASNHPRGLALSYEQYF. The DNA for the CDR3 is TGTGCCAGCAACCATCCCCGGGGACTAGCGTTATCCTACGAGCAGTACTTC.

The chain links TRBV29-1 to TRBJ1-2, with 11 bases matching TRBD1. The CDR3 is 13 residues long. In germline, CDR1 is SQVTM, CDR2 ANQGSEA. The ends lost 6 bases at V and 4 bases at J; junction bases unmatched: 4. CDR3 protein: CSVDRGLIYGYTF. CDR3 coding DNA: TGCAGCGTGGACAGGGGGCTCATCTATGGCTACACCTTC.

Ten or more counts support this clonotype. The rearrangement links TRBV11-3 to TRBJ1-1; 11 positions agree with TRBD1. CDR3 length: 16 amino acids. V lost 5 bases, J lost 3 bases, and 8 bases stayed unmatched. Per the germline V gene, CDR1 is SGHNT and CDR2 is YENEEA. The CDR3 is CASSLRTGGQDTEAFF. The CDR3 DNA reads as TGTGCCAGCAGCCTGAGGACAGGGGGCCAGGACACTGAAGCTTTCTTT.

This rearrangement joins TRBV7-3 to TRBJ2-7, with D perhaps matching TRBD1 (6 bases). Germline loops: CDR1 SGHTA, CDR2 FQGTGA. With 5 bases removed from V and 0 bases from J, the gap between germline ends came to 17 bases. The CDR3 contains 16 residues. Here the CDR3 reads CASSPAMGHPSYEQYF. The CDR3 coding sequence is TGTGCCAGCAGCCCTGCCATGGGACACCCCTCCTACGAGCAGTACTTC.

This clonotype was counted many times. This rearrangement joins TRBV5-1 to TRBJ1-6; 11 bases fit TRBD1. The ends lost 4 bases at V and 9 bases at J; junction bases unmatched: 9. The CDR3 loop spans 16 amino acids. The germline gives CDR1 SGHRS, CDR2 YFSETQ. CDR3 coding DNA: TGCGCCAGCAGCCTTGGACAGGGGGCGAAGGGTTCACCCCTCCACTTT. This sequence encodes CASSLGQGAKGSPLHF. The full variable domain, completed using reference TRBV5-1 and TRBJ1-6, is KAGVTQTPRYLIKTRGQQVTLSCSPISGHRSVSWYQQTPGQGLQFLFEYFSETQRNKGNFPGRFSGRQFSNSRSEMNVSTLELGDSALYLCASSLGQGAKGSPLHFGNGTRLTVT.

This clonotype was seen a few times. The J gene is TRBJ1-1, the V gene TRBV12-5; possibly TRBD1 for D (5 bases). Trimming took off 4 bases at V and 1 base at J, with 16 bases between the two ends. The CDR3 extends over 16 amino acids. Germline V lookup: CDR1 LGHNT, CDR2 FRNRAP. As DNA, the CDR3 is TGTGCTAGTGGTTCGCCTCGGGGGGGAGAGAACACTGAAGCTTTCTTT. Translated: CASGSPRGGENTEAFF.

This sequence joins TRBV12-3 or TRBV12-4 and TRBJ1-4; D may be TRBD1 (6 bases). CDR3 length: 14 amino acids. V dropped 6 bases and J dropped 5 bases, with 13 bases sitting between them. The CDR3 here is CASSITGSNEKLFF. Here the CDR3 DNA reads TGTGCCAGCAGCATTACAGGGTCGAATGAAAAACTGTTTTTT.

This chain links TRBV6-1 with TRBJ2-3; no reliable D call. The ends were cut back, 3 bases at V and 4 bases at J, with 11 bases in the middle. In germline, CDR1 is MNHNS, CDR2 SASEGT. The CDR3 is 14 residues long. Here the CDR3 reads CASSDGVWPDTQYF. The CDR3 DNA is TGTGCCAGCAGTGATGGAGTCTGGCCAGATACGCAGTATTTT.

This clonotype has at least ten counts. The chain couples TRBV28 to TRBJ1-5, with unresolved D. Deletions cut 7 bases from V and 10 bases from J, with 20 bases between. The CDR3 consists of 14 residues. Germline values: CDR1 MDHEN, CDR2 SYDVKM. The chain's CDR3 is CASTAGLQFIPQHF. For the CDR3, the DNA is TGTGCCAGCACCGCAGGCCTTCAGTTTATTCCCCAGCATTTT.

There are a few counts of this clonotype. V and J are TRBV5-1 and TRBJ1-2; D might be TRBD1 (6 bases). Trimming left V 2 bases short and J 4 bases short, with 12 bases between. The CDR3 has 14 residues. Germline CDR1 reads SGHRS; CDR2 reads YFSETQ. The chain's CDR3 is CASSFEQGFYGYTF. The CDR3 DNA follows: TGCGCCAGCAGCTTCGAACAGGGATTCTATGGCTACACCTTC.

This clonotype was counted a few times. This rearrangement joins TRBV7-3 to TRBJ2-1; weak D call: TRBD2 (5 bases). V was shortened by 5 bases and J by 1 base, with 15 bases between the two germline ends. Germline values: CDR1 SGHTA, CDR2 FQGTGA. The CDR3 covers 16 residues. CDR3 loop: CASSTRGTVSYNEQFF. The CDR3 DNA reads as TGTGCCAGCAGCACCCGGGGTACTGTTTCCTACAATGAGCAGTTCTTC.

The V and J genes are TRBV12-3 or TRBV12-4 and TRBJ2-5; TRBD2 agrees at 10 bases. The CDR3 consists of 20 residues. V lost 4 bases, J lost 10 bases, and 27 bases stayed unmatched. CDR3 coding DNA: TGTGCCAGCAGTTCCCCCTTGGGGGCTAGCGGGAGACGGCCAAGAGTCTTCCAGTACTTC. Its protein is CASSSPLGASGRRPRVFQYF.

The CDR3 nucleotides are TGTGCCAGCAGCCCACCCGGGACTAGGCACCACAATGAGCAGTTCTTC. This translates into CASSPPGTRHHNEQFF. This chain connects TRBV5-8 to TRBJ2-1, with 8 bases that match TRBD2. Germline assignment: CDR1 SGHTS and CDR2 YDEGEE. The CDR3 is made up of 16 amino acids. J lost 5 bases, V lost 4 bases, and 11 bases had no gene match.

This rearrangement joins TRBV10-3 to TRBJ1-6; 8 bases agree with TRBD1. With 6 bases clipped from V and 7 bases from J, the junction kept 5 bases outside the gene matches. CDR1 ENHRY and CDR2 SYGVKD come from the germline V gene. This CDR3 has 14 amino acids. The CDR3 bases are TGTGCCATCAGCCAGGGGGCTTTAAATTCACCCCTCCACTTT. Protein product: CAISQGALNSPLHF.